This T cell receptor (beta chain) is from a study of T cells in Graves' hyperthyroidism and ophthalmopathy. Template material for amplifying TCR beta CDR3 regions consisted of RNA transcripts. The HTBI primer set drove a first-round RT-PCR of the TCR CDR3. One entry per CDR3 protein, called by TCRdb with MiXCR from the multiplex PCR reads. The top ten clones hold 7.5% to 8% of a sample with about 400,000 distinct CDR3 sequences, 15% to 18% of them seen once. The CDR3 spans 16 residues. With 6 bases clipped from V and 1 base from J, the junction kept 9 bases outside the gene matches. Germline assignment: CDR1 LGHDT and CDR2 YNNKEL (reference sequence). This clonotype was recorded a few times.

V usage is TRBV3-1 and J usage is TRBJ2-1; 7 nucleotides align to TRBD2. The material sequenced was blood. The clonotype comes from a woman younger than 35 with Graves' hyperthyroidism. The CDR3: CASSHPSGGSYNEQFF. CDR3 coding DNA: TGTGCCAGCAGTCATCCTAGCGGAGGGTCCTACAATGAGCAGTTCTTC.